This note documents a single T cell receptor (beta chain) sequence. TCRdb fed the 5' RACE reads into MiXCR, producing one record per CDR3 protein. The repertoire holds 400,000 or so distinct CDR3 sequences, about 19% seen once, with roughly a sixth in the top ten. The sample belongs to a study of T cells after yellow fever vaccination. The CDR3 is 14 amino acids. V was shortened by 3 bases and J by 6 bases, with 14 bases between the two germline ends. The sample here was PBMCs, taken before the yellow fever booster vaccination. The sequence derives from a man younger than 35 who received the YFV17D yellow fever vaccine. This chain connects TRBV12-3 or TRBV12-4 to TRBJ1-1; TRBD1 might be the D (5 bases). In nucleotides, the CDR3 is TGTGCCAGCAGTTTCGGGGCCGAGAGCCCTGAAGCTTTCTTT. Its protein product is CASSFGAESPEAFF.